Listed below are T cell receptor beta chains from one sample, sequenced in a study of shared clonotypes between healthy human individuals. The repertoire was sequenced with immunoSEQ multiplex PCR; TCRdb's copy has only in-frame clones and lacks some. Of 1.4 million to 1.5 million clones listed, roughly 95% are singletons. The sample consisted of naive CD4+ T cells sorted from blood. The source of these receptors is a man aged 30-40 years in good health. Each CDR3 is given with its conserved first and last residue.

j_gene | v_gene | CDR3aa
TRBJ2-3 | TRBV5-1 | CASSYTGGGTDTQYF
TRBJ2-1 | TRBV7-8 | CASSVQGFAPNEQFF
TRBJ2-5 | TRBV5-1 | CASSLAALQETQYF
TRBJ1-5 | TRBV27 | CARRLAPREHSNQPQHF
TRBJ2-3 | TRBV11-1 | CASSQRGSSTDTQYF
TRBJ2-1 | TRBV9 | CASSAQNRAEQFF
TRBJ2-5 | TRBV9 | CASSAGLAGVETQYF
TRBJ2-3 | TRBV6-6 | CASSFRDAADTQYF
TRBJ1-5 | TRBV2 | CASSAIQGHSNQPQHF
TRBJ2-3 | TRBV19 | CASSAVEDAQYF
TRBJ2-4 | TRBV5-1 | CASSLAPAGGVRIQYF
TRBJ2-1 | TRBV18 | CASSPPITALEEQFF
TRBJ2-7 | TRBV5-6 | CASSSTGEGYEQYF
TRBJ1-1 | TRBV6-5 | CASSGTFTGAFF
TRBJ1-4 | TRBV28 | CASSPGPINEKLFF
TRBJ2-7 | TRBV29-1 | CSPLGTAYSYEQYF
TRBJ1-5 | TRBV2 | CASSAQQGHQPQHF
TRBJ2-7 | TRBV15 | CATSRHTSGSTYEQYF
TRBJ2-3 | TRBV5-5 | CASSLPRTGFGDTQYF
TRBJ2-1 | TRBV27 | CASSGRQGTYNEQFF
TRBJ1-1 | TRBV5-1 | CASSLGGGVTEAFF
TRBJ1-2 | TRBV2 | CASSTDTDYGYTF
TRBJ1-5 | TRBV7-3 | CASSLSGRGQPQHF
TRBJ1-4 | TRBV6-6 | CASFSTGGRIEKLFF
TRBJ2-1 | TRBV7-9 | CASSLVSLEEFF
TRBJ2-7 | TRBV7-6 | CASSRGLAPYEQYF
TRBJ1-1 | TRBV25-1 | CASSEFVGINTEAFF
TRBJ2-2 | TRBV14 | CASSHRAGGVTGELFF
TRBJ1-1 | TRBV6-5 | CAVHGVMNTEAFF
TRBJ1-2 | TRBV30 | CAWSQGANYGYTF
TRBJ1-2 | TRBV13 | CASSSGQGALWGYTF
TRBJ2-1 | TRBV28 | CASSFPPGTRRVHNEQFF
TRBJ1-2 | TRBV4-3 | CASSRTGLTNYGYTF
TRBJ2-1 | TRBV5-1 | CASSSRQALNEQFF
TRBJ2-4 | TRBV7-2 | CASSLGDRLAKNIQYF
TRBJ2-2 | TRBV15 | CATSSGTLLTGELFF
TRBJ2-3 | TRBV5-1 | CASSPGQGEDTQYF
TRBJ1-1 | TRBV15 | CATSRDPGRAEAFF